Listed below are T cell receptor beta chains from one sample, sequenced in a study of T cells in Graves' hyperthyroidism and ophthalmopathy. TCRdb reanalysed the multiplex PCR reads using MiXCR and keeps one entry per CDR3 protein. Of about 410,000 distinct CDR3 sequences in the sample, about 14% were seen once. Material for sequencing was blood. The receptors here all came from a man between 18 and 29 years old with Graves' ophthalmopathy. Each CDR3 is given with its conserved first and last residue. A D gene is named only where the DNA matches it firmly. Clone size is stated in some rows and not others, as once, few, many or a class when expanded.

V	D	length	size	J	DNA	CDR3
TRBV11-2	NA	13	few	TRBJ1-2	TGTGCCAGCAGCGTCGGGACTGACATTGGCTACACCTTC	CASSVGTDIGYTF
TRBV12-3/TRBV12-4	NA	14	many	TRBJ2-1	TGTGCCAGCAGTTTCGGGGGGCCAGTCAATGAGCAGTTCTTC	CASSFGGPVNEQFF
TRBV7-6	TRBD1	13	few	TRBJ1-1	TGTGCCAGCAGCCACGACAGGGGAACTGAAGCTTTCTTT	CASSHDRGTEAFF
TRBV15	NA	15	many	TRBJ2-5	TGTGCCACCAGCAGTCCCCGAAGGGACGTAGAGACCCAGTACTTC	CATSSPRRDVETQYF
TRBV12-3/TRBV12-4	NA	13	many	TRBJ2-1	TGTGCCAGCAGTTCCACGGCTCTGAATGAGCAGTTCTTC	CASSSTALNEQFF
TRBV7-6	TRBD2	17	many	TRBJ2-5	TGTGCCAGCAGCTTACTGGATGCTAGCGGGGGGGAAGAGACCCAGTACTTC	CASSLLDASGGEETQYF
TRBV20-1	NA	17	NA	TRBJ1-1	TGCAGTGCTTGGTGGTCGGCAGGGCACCTTGGTTACACTGAAGCTTTCTTT	CSAWWSAGHLGYTEAFF
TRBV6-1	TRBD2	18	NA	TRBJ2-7	TGTGCCAGCAGTCACAGGGGTTCGAGCGGGGGGCTTATATACGAGCAGTACTTC	CASSHRGSSGGLIYEQYF
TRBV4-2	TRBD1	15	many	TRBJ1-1	TGTGCCAGCAGCCAAGATCAGGGGGAGAACACTGAAGCTTTCTTT	CASSQDQGENTEAFF
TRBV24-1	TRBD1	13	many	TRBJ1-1	TGTGCCATCCGGACAGGGGAGGGCACTGAAGCTTTCTTT	CAIRTGEGTEAFF
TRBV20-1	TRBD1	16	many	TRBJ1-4	TGCAGTGCTAGAGCCTGGGACAGGGGAACTAATGAAAAACTGTTTTTT	CSARAWDRGTNEKLFF
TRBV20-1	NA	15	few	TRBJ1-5	TGCAGTGCTAGAGTCCTCCTAGGGGAAAATCAGCCCCAGCATTTT	CSARVLLGENQPQHF
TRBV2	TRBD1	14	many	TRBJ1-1	TGTGCCAGCAGTGGGCAGGGGGAAAGGGTTGAAGCTTTCTTT	CASSGQGERVEAFF
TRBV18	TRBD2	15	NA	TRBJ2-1	TGTGCCAGCTCACCACCCGCGGGAGGGCCGTATGAGCAGTTCTTC	CASSPPAGGPYEQFF
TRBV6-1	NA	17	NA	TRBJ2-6	TGTGCCAGCAAAGGACCCTTGTTACACTCTGGGGCCAACGTCCTGACTTTC	CASKGPLLHSGANVLTF
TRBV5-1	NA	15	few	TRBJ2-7	TGCGCCAGCAGCCTACACTACCGAAGCTCCTACGAGCAGTACTTC	CASSLHYRSSYEQYF
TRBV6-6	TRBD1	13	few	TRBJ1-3	TGTGCCAGCAGTTACACAGGGGAAGGCACCATATATTTT	CASSYTGEGTIYF
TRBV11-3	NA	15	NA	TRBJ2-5	TGTGCCAGCACCCAATACCGGGACTACCAAGAGACCCAGTACTTC	CASTQYRDYQETQYF
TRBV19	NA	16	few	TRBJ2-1	TGTGCCAGTAGCCCACCGGACCAGGGTTGGTACAATGAGCAGTTCTTC	CASSPPDQGWYNEQFF
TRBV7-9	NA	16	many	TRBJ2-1	TGTGCCAGCAGCTCCCTCTACCAAAGGACCTACAATGAGCAGTTCTTC	CASSSLYQRTYNEQFF
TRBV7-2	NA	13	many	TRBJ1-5	TGTGCCAGCAGCTTAGGAGGGGTTCAGCCCCAGCATTTT	CASSLGGVQPQHF
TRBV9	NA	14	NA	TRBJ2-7	TGTGCCAGCAGCGTTGGCCTAGCGAGTCACGAGCAGTACTTC	CASSVGLASHEQYF
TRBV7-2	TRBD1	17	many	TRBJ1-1	TGTGCCAGCAGCTTAGCCGGGATACAGGGGGTTTGGACTGAAGCTTTCTTT	CASSLAGIQGVWTEAFF
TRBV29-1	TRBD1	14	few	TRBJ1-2	TGCAGCGTTGACCGACAGGGCTTGAACTATGGCTACACCTTC	CSVDRQGLNYGYTF
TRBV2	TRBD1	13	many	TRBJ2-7	TGTGCCAGCAGACCGACAGGGGTAGACGAGCAGTACTTC	CASRPTGVDEQYF
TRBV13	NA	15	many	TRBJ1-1	TGTGCCAGCAGCGGCGCGGGACACCTGAACACTGAAGCTTTCTTT	CASSGAGHLNTEAFF
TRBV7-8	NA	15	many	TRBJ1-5	TGTGCCAGCAGCTTTAGCGGGAGCGGCCATCAGCCCCAGCATTTT	CASSFSGSGHQPQHF
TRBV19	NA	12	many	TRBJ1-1	TGTGCCAGTAGTATGCAGTACACTGAAGCTTTCTTT	CASSMQYTEAFF
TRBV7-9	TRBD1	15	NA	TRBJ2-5	TGTGCCAGCAACATATGGACAGGGGGGAGGGAGACCCAGTACTTC	CASNIWTGGRETQYF